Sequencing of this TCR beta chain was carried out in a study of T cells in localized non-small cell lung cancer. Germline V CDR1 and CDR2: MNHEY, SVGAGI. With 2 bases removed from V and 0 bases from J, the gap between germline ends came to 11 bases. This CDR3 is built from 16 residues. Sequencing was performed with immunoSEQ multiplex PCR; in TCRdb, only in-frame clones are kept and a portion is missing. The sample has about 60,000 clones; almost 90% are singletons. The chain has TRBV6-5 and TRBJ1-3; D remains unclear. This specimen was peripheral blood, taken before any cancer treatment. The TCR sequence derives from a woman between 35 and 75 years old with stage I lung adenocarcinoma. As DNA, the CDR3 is TGTGCCAGCAGTTACAGGCAGCTGAGCTCTGGAAACACCATATATTTT. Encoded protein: CASSYRQLSSGNTIYF.